The 22 T cell receptor beta chains below come from one sample, sequenced in a study of blood T cell repertoires in COVID-19. Produced via immunoSEQ multiplex PCR; TCRdb's table is partial and in-frame only. This table has 200,000 to 250,000 clones, more than 85% appearing once. Sequenced material: peripheral blood. The receptors stem from a woman aged 50 to 65 with COVID-19, enrolled during active disease.

The CDR3 DNA sequence: TGCGCCAGCAGCTTTCCTCCCCGACTAGCGGGGGATCCCTACGAGCAGTACGTC. Amino acid sequence: CASSFPPRLAGDPYEQYV. The rearrangement joins TRBV5-1 to TRBJ2-7; 12 positions match TRBD2. V lost 2 bases to trimming and J lost 2 bases; unmatched junction nucleotides: 11. This CDR3 has 18 residues. CDR1 SGHRS and CDR2 YFSETQ come from the germline V gene.

The J gene is TRBJ2-5, the V gene TRBV15, with 9 bases that match TRBD1. The CDR3 has 14 residues. Germline loops: CDR1 LNHNV, CDR2 YYDKDF (reference sequence). Trimming took 8 bases from V and 1 from J; bases not matched to a gene: 5. CDR3 nucleotide sequence: TGTGCCACCGGCTCGGGACAGGGCCAAGAGACCCAGTACTTC. It encodes CATGSGQGQETQYF.

This chain joins TRBV28 and TRBJ2-3; 8 bases line up with TRBD2. Trimming cost V 8 bases and J 5 bases; bases outside gene matches: 15. Germline CDR1 reads MDHEN; CDR2 reads SYDVKM. The CDR3 runs to 16 residues. CDR3 nucleotides: TGTGCCAGCGTGGGCCGCGGGGCGGGGGGAGGAGATACGCAGTATTTT. The encoded protein is CASVGRGAGGGDTQYF.

The chain is built from TRBV9 and TRBJ2-1; TRBD2 aligns across 9 bases. Germline V gene sequence: CDR1 SGDLS, CDR2 YYNGEE. This CDR3 spans 16 amino acids. The J segment lost 7 bases and the V segment lost 0 bases, leaving 8 bases of the junction unmatched. CDR3 sequence (DNA): TGTGCCAGCAGCGTAGTTGGTAGCGGGGGACCAAATGAGCAGTTCTTC. Translated, it gives CASSVVGSGGPNEQFF.

V gene TRBV2 combines with J gene TRBJ1-2; D not resolved. The CDR3 is 14 amino acids. Germline CDR1 reads SNHLY; CDR2 reads FYNNEI. The V end was cut by 0 bases, the J end by 2 bases, with 7 bases between. The CDR3: CASSEAGVNYGYTF. The CDR3 nucleotides are TGTGCCAGCAGTGAAGCCGGAGTGAACTATGGCTACACCTTC. The variable domain in full, with the rest retrieved from reference TRBV2 and TRBJ1-2, is EPEVTQTPSHQVTQMGQEVILRCVPISNHLYFYWYRQILGQKVEFLVSFYNNEISEKSEIFDDQFSVERPDGSNFTLKIRSTKLEDSAMYFCASSEAGVNYGYTFGSGTRLTVV.

This chain connects TRBV19 to TRBJ1-5; 7 bases agree with TRBD1. The CDR3 totals 15 residues. J gave up 9 bases and V 3 bases, and 11 bases lay outside the gene matches. Germline V CDR1 and CDR2: LNHDA, SQIVND (reference sequence). The CDR3 is CASSMRTGASGPQHF. Here the CDR3 DNA reads TGTGCCAGTAGTATGAGAACAGGGGCATCGGGGCCCCAGCATTTT. Based on the CDR3 plus reference TRBV19 and TRBJ1-5, the full variable domain is DGGITQSPKYLFRKEGQNVTLSCEQNLNHDAMYWYRQDPGQGLRLIYYSQIVNDFQKGDIAEGYSVSREKKESFPLTVTSAQKNPTAFYLCASSMRTGASGPQHFGDGTRLSIL.

The chain employs TRBV12-3 or TRBV12-4 and TRBJ1-1; D perhaps matches TRBD1 (6 bases). Trimming removed 7 bases from V and 11 bases from J, with 17 bases in between. CDR3 length: 12 residues. The CDR3 DNA reads as TGTGCCAGCACCACAGGGATTGGTGGGGCTTTCTTT. This sequence encodes CASTTGIGGAFF.

The chain uses TRBV5-1 and TRBJ2-5; D possibly corresponds to TRBD2 (5 bases). Germline V gene lookup returns CDR1 SGHRS and CDR2 YFSETQ. This CDR3 comprises 14 residues. V was pared by 1 base and J by 5 bases, with 12 bases between. The CDR3 nucleotides read TGCGCCAGCAGCTTGATTAGGTCGGGGGAGACCCAGTACTTC. Amino acid sequence: CASSLIRSGETQYF.

The chain recombines TRBV3-1 (or the pseudogene TRBV3-2) with TRBJ2-1, with a tentative D call TRBD2 (5 bases). Germline loops: CDR1 LGHDT, CDR2 YNNKEL (reference sequence). Trimming removed 0 bases from V and 0 bases from J, with 9 bases in between. This CDR3 region has 16 residues. The CDR3: CASSQDIGSSYNEQFF. The DNA for the CDR3 is TGTGCCAGCAGCCAAGACATAGGGAGCTCCTACAATGAGCAGTTCTTC.

The J gene is TRBJ2-2, the V gene TRBV12-5, with D possibly TRBD2 on 7 matching bases. V dropped 1 base and J dropped 7 bases, with 10 bases sitting between them. Germline CDR1 and CDR2: LGHNT and FRNRAP. The CDR3 spans 14 residues. CDR3 amino acids: CASGLEGGRGELFF. The CDR3 coding sequence is TGTGCTAGTGGTTTGGAGGGGGGGCGCGGGGAGCTGTTTTTT.

The genes are TRBV10-3 and TRBJ2-1; 8 bases agree with TRBD2. The CDR3 is made up of 12 amino acids. J lost 9 bases, V lost 8 bases, and 6 bases had no gene match. The germline CDR1 and CDR2 sequences are ENHRY and SYGVKD. The CDR3 coding sequence is TGTGCCATCGGCGGGGGGCCGGCTGAGCAGTTCTTC. Its protein product is CAIGGGPAEQFF.

This chain joins TRBV27 and TRBJ2-7; 8 bases are a match to TRBD2. Germline CDR1 is MNHEY and CDR2 is SMNVEV (reference sequence). The CDR3 is made up of 14 amino acids. V lost 4 bases and J lost 1; bases outside the gene matches: 3. CDR3 coding DNA: TGTGCCAGCAGTTCCAGCGGGGGTTCCTACGAGCAGTACTTC. As protein: CASSSSGGSYEQYF.

In DNA, the CDR3 is TGTGCCAGCAGGCGACAGGGGGACTATGGCTACACCTTC. Encoded protein: CASRRQGDYGYTF. The chain employs TRBV6-6 and TRBJ1-2; 9 bases fit TRBD1. This CDR3 comprises 13 residues. CDR1 MNHNY and CDR2 SVGAGI come from the germline V gene (reference sequence). With 6 bases clipped from V and 3 bases from J, the junction kept 2 bases outside the gene matches.

The V call is TRBV19, the J call TRBJ1-1; D not certain. The CDR3 length is 13 residues. Germline V CDR1 and CDR2: LNHDA, SQIVND (reference sequence). Trimming left V 7 bases short and J 0 bases short, with 9 bases between. CDR3 loop: CASTLGVNTEAFF. The CDR3, as DNA: TGTGCCAGTACCCTGGGCGTGAACACTGAAGCTTTCTTT. Supplemented by reference TRBV19 and TRBJ1-1, the full variable domain reads DGGITQSPKYLFRKEGQNVTLSCEQNLNHDAMYWYRQDPGQGLRLIYYSQIVNDFQKGDIAEGYSVSREKKESFPLTVTSAQKNPTAFYLCASTLGVNTEAFFGQGTRLTVV.

The chain uses TRBV14 and TRBJ2-7; 7 bases fit TRBD2. The trim removed 1 base at V and 3 bases at J, leaving 9 bases unmatched. CDR1 SGHDN and CDR2 FVKESK come from the germline V gene. This CDR3 has 16 residues. CDR3 region: CASSQVKRTRFYEQYF. The CDR3 bases are TGTGCCAGCAGCCAAGTTAAGCGGACTAGGTTCTACGAGCAGTACTTC. The full variable domain, with the rest looked up from reference TRBV14 and TRBJ2-7, is EAGVTQFPSHSVIEKGQTVTLRCDPISGHDNLYWYRRVMGKEIKFLLHFVKESKQDESGMPNNRFLAERTGGTYSTLKVQPAELEDSGVYFCASSQVKRTRFYEQYFGPGTRLTVT.

The V and J genes are TRBV2 and TRBJ1-5, with D possibly TRBD1 on 5 matching bases. CDR3 length equals 14 residues. Germline V gives CDR1 SNHLY, CDR2 FYNNEI. V was shortened by 7 bases and J by 4 bases, with 14 bases between the two germline ends. This CDR3 reads CASKTTGLNQPQHF. CDR3 bases: TGTGCCAGCAAGACCACAGGTTTAAATCAGCCCCAGCATTTT.

The chain carries TRBV28 and TRBJ1-2, with 8 bases that match TRBD1. J was trimmed by 5 bases and V by 2 bases; bases with no gene match: 10. The CDR3 spans 16 residues. Germline V CDR1 and CDR2: MDHEN, SYDVKM. The DNA for the CDR3 is TGTGCCAGCAGTTTAGACGGACAGGGTACTTTGTATGGCTACACCTTC. It codes for CASSLDGQGTLYGYTF.

V usage is TRBV12-3 or TRBV12-4 and J usage is TRBJ2-5; D may be TRBD2 (6 bases). The CDR3 spans 13 residues. Trimming removed 3 bases at V and 7 bases at J, with 12 bases between. CDR3 sequence reads: CASSFGEARTQYF. CDR3 bases: TGTGCCAGCAGTTTTGGGGAGGCGCGGACCCAGTACTTC.

This clone was counted a single time. The chain uses TRBV18 and TRBJ2-4; D gene ambiguous. V was cut by 3 bases and J by 8 bases, with 8 bases left in between. The V gene's germline CDR1 is KGHSH and CDR2 LQKENI. The CDR3 has 12 residues. CDR3 amino acids: CASSPDTDIQYF. In nucleotides, the CDR3 is TGTGCCAGCTCACCCGACACGGACATTCAGTACTTC.

V usage is TRBV6-2 or TRBV6-3 and J usage is TRBJ2-7, with 8 bases that match TRBD1. The length of the CDR3 is 15 residues. Germline values: CDR1 MNHEY, CDR2 SVGEGT. V gave up 5 bases and J gave up 3 bases; unmatched junction bases: 9. As DNA, the CDR3 is TGTGCCAGCAGTGGGGACAGGTTCTCATACTACGAGCAGTACTTC. As protein: CASSGDRFSYYEQYF.

The gene calls are TRBV19 and TRBJ2-2; 12 bases are shared with TRBD2. Trimming removed 5 bases from V and 6 bases from J; junction bases left unmatched: 7. This CDR3 has 16 amino acids. Germline-derived CDR1 and CDR2 are LNHDA and SQIVND (reference sequence). The CDR3 DNA follows: TGTGCCAGTAGTCCAGGACTAGCGGGGCGTTCCGGGGAGCTGTTTTTT. Translating it yields CASSPGLAGRSGELFF.

V and J are TRBV7-9 and TRBJ1-6; TRBD1 agrees at 9 bases. Germline CDR1 is SEHNR and CDR2 is FQNEAQ (reference sequence). With V trimmed by 5 bases and J by 7 bases, 6 bases remained unmatched. The CDR3 has 15 residues. CDR3 bases: TGTGCCAGCAGCCCCCAGGGGACAGGGAATTCACCCCTCCACTTT. Residues: CASSPQGTGNSPLHF.